The 11 T cell receptor beta chains listed next were all sequenced from one sample in a study of T cells in Graves' hyperthyroidism and ophthalmopathy. Using RNA transcripts as the source, TCR beta CDR3 regions were amplified. In the first-round RT-PCR of the TCR CDR3, the HTBI primer set was used. TCRdb reprocessed the multiplex PCR reads with MiXCR, giving one entry per CDR3 protein. The table records about 380,000 distinct CDR3 sequences, approximately 13% of them present only once. Sequencing input: blood. These receptors came from a woman aged 55 to 70 with Graves' hyperthyroidism.

This clonotype has at least ten counts. The J gene is TRBJ2-3, the V gene TRBV20-1; D may be TRBD1 or TRBD2 (5 bases each). The V gene lost 5 bases and the J gene lost 3 bases, with 15 bases spanning the gap. Germline V CDR1 and CDR2: DFQATT, SNEGSKA (reference sequence). This CDR3 contains 14 residues. This CDR3 is CSAVMGVGTDTQYF. DNA of the CDR3: TGCAGTGCTGTCATGGGGGTGGGGACAGATACGCAGTATTTT.

This clonotype was found many times. The chain couples TRBV5-1 to TRBJ2-1, with D possibly matching TRBD1 (6 bases). V was shortened by 4 bases and J by 7 bases, with 15 bases between the two germline ends. The CDR3 is made up of 14 amino acids. CDR1 and CDR2 (germline): SGHRS, YFSETQ. CDR3 in amino acids: CASSPPLQGNEQFF. CDR3 DNA: TGCGCCAGCAGCCCCCCTCTTCAGGGGAATGAGCAGTTCTTC.

This chain joins TRBV11-2 and TRBJ2-1; 8 bases agree with TRBD2. V dropped 1 base and J dropped 9; count of bases not matched to a gene: 5. Germline V gene lookup returns CDR1 SGHAT and CDR2 FQNNGV. CDR3 length: 14 residues. The CDR3 spells CASSLVWLAGEQFF. CDR3 nucleotides: TGTGCCAGCAGCTTAGTTTGGCTAGCGGGTGAGCAGTTCTTC.

At least ten counts were recorded for this clonotype. The chain carries TRBV19 and TRBJ2-1; possibly TRBD2 for D (7 bases). Germline V lookup: CDR1 LNHDA, CDR2 SQIVND (reference sequence). The CDR3 covers 15 residues. CDR3 sequence reads: CGTVGGGREGNEQFF. CDR3 DNA: TGTGGGACCGTCGGGGGCGGGAGAGAAGGCAATGAGCAGTTCTTC.

This chain uses TRBV6-1 with TRBJ1-6; D not resolved. The length of the CDR3 is 15 residues. Germline V CDR1 and CDR2: MNHNS, SASEGT. Trimming stripped 7 bases from V and 5 bases from J, with 15 bases between. CDR3 in amino acids: CASTTSGSHNSPLHF. CDR3 bases: TGTGCCAGCACCACCAGCGGCAGCCATAATTCACCCCTCCACTTT.

This clonotype was counted ten times or more. The V call is TRBV20-1, the J call TRBJ2-7, with 13 bases fitting TRBD2. Looked up from germline, CDR1 is DFQATT and CDR2 is SNEGSKA (reference sequence). V lost 4 bases, J lost 6 bases, and 9 bases stayed unmatched. The CDR3 length is 15 residues. CDR3 protein: CSATRTSGSGIEQYF. CDR3 nucleotide sequence: TGCAGTGCTACCAGGACTAGCGGGAGTGGTATCGAGCAGTACTTC.

This clonotype occurred many times. One end of the junction is discordant with germline, which a read error may explain. Here the CDR3 reads CSARDRIKNQETQYF. In DNA form, the CDR3 reads TGCAGTGCTAGAGATCGGATTAAGAACCAGGAGACCCAGTACTTC. This rearrangement joins TRBV20-1 to TRBJ2-5; D remains ambiguous. The CDR3 spans 15 residues. Germline V gives CDR1 DFQATT, CDR2 SNEGSKA (reference sequence).

This chain connects TRBV18 to TRBJ1-1; D uncertain. Deletions cut 0 bases from V and 0 bases from J, with 8 bases between. CDR3 length: 15 amino acids. Germline-derived CDR1 and CDR2 are KGHSH and LQKENI. DNA of the CDR3: TGTGCCAGCTCACCACCGAAGGGATTGAACACTGAAGCTTTCTTT. It codes for CASSPPKGLNTEAFF.

The chain's CDR3 is CASSLAPANEQFF. CDR3 coding DNA: TGCGCCAGCAGCTTGGCCCCAGCCAATGAGCAGTTCTTC. This chain joins TRBV5-1 and TRBJ2-1; D not certain. This CDR3 is 13 amino acids long. Trimming left V 0 bases short and J 6 bases short, with 7 bases between. CDR1 is SGHRS and CDR2 is YFSETQ in the germline V gene.

This clonotype was counted between two and nine times. The rearrangement uses TRBV9 and TRBJ2-3, with D hard to call. CDR3 length equals 14 residues. In germline, CDR1 is SGDLS, CDR2 YYNGEE. V shed 1 base and J shed 6 bases, with 12 bases lying between them. CDR3 sequence (DNA): TGTGCCAGCAGCGTATGGCGATATGGGGATACGCAGTATTTT. As protein: CASSVWRYGDTQYF.

This clonotype was found many times. V usage is TRBV7-2 and J usage is TRBJ2-7; TRBD2 agrees at 11 bases. V was clipped by 2 bases and J by 2 bases; unmatched bases: 11. This CDR3 has 18 amino acids. Germline loops: CDR1 SGHTA, CDR2 FQGNSA. For the CDR3, the DNA is TGTGCCAGCAGCTTACCGGCTGCCGGGACTAGCGGACCCTACGAGCAGTACTTC. Translation: CASSLPAAGTSGPYEQYF.